Given below is one T cell receptor beta chain in context. Its antigen remains unknown. The data derive from a study of cytomegalovirus exposure and HLA in healthy donors. Study summary: The 100 to 150 validation repertoires were reported in a later analysis to have been generated on the same platform as the approximately 700 first-cohort repertoires. Overall study findings and caveats: It was found in a later analysis that first-cohort TCR clusters tended to co-occur in the 100 to 150 validation repertoires. In vitro data verified a few CMV-associated chains as specific for CMV antigens.

Sequenced by immunoSEQ multiplex PCR; TCRdb stores in-frame clones only, minus some. There are under 250,000 clones in the sample; roughly 84% occur only once, and about 2% lies in the top ten. The CDR3 loop spans 17 amino acids. Germline lookup yields CDR1 MNHEY and CDR2 SMNVEV (reference sequence). The germline V and J ends were trimmed by 3 bases and 2 bases, with 17 bases remaining between them. The chain is built from TRBV27 and TRBJ2-1; D might be TRBD2 (5 bases). The sample comprised PBMCs. The sequence was collected from a woman aged 18-29 years in good health and CMV-seropositive. CDR3 residues: CASSLITAGRTYNEQFF. CDR3 in DNA: TGTGCCAGCAGTTTGATCACTGCTGGGAGAACCTACAATGAGCAGTTCTTC.